Listed here is a single T cell receptor (beta chain). Different DNA sequences within this sample yield the same CDR3. The CDR3 is made up of 13 amino acids. Germline V gives CDR1 MNHNS, CDR2 SASEGT. The V gene lost 2 bases and the J gene lost 6 bases, with 8 bases spanning the gap. These data belong to a study of CD8+ T cells in alopecia areata. cDNA serving as the sequencing template came from extracted, reverse transcribed RNA. The table came from immunoSEQ multiplex PCR; TCRdb's copy has only in-frame clones and leaves some out. In the table there are 200,000 to 250,000 clones, 57% of which are singletons. PBMCs yielded sorted CD4+ and CD8+ T cells.

The sequence derives from a human donor with alopecia areata. The source material was CD4+ T cells sorted from blood, sampled at week 0. The rearrangement joins TRBV6-1 to TRBJ1-5; maybe TRBD1 (6 bases). The CDR3 region has the DNA TGTGCCAGCAGTGAACAGGGGAGTCAGCCCCAGCATTTT. It encodes CASSEQGSQPQHF.